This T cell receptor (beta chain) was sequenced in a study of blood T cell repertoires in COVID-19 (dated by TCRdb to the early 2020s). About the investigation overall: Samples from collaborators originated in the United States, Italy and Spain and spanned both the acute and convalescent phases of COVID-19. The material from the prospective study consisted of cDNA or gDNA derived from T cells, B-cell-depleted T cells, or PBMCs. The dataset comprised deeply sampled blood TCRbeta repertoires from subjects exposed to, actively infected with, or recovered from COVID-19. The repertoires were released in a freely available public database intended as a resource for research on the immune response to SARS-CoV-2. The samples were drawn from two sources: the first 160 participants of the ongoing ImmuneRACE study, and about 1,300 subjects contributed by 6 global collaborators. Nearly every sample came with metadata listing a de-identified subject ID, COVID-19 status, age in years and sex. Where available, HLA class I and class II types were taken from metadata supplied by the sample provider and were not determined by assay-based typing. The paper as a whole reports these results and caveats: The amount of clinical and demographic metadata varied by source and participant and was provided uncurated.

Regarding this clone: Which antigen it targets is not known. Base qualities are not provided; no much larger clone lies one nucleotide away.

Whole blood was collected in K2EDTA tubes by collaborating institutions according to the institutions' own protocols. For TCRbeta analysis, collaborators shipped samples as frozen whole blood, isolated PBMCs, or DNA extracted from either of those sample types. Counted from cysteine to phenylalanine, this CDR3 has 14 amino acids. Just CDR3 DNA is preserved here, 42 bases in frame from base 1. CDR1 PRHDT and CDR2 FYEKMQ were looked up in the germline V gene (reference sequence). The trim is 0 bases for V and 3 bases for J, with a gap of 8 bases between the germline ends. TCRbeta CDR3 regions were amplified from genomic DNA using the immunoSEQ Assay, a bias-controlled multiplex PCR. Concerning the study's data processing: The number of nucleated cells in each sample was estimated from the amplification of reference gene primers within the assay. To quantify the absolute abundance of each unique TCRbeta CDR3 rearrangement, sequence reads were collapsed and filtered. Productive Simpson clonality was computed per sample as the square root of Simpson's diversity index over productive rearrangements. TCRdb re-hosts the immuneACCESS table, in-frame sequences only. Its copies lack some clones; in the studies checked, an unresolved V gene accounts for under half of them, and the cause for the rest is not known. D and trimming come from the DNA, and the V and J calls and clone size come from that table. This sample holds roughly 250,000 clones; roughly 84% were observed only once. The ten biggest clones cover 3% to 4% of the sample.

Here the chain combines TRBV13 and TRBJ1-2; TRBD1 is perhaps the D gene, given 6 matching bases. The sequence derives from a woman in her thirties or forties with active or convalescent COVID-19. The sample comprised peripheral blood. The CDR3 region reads CASSLGQGDYGYTF. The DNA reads TGTGCCAGCAGCTTAGGACAGGGTGACTATGGCTACACCTTC.